These T cell receptor beta chains were read from a single sample in a study of cytomegalovirus exposure and HLA in healthy donors. This table comes from immunoSEQ multiplex PCR, and its TCRdb copy is limited to in-frame clones, with some not included. The sample holds tens of thousands of clones, approximately 76% seen once. The sequencing sample was made of PBMCs. These receptors were obtained from a woman under 40 in good health and CMV-seropositive. Each CDR3 is given without its conserved first and last residue. Fields, in order: CDR3 length, V gene, CDR3 protein.

9 TRBV6-1 ASREGGTIY
15 TRBV5-1 ASSLAYAGAGANVLT
11 TRBV7-6 ASSFGQGYGYT
15 TRBV7-3 ASSLIGRAISGNTIY
13 TRBV5-4 ASSGGQGERETQY
16 TRBV30 AWTPPKRDRESGNTIY
12 TRBV12-5 ASVQGATGNTIY
12 TRBV5-1 ASSPKREGGELF
12 TRBV19 ASTEGVPRTEAF
11 TRBV6-6 ASSPRGGETQY
12 TRBV29-1 SVVAGGPSDEQY
14 TRBV7-9 ASSTGASRAKNIQY
11 TRBV28 ASRVQQNTEAF
13 TRBV14 ASSQAGGLSSPLH
15 TRBV11-2 ASSLIEAGTAGNTIY
13 TRBV2 ASRRLAGDHNEQF
14 TRBV2 ASSGAGGPPPRTQY
13 TRBV19 ASSISWSSYNEQF
11 TRBV6-1 ASTSGDTDTQY
13 TRBV7-9 SSSSRGPGSETQY
12 TRBV19 ASSWTSGSDTQY
11 TRBV19 ASSPPKERGYT
11 TRBV19 ASRLDGNYGYP
12 TRBV19 ATRRQGADYGYT
14 TRBV4-1 ASSQTSGGAWETQY
13 TRBV19 ASISAGEANYGYT
13 TRBV5-8 ASSLDPQGAYEQY
11 TRBV5-1 ASSPGQGVGYT
14 TRBV18 ASSPGGGGGFNEQF
11 TRBV9 ASSGDMGWERF
13 TRBV27 ASKPLIGADEKLF
13 TRBV19 ASSPPGQDSETQY
14 TRBV27 ASSLIGGFLNYGYP
13 TRBV5-1 ASSLSSGMNTEAF
15 TRBV7-3 ASSLNDRGRWGQPQH
15 TRBV9 ASSVRTGTGGNSPLH
15 TRBV27 ASSLIFGTAGTDTQY
14 TRBV6-5 ASSSPSGQGYTEAF
15 TRBV28 ASSLGPGREVSYEQY
11 TRBV2 ASSDEEPYGYT
12 TRBV11-2 ASSLTGKEYGYP
12 TRBV7-2 ASSLLDRDYEQY
11 TRBV28 ASRPQVNTEAF
16 TRBV6-4 ASSAPGQGAIISYEQY
15 TRBV5-8 ASSIVNLGTAIYGYT
11 TRBV11-2 ASSLGGGQPQH
12 TRBV29-1 SVEGTGSDEKLF
12 TRBV12-5 ASGLGQINYGYT
13 TRBV29-1 SVAFPGVAQETQY
13 TRBV15 ATSREPGRDGELF
13 TRBV19 ASSINNRVDYGYP
12 TRBV7-3 ASSLSGRGETQY
11 TRBV19 ASSIARVGGYT
11 TRBV7-9 ASSTQDTYEQY
15 TRBV5-6 ASSRGQGLLVNTEAF
13 TRBV2 ASSRRPQGSNEQF
12 TRBV15 ATSRDRGGYEQY
12 TRBV30 AWSRGGFSEKLF
10 TRBV6-5 ASSVQGYGYT